This T cell receptor beta chain stems from a study of monozygotic twins with inflammatory bowel disease. Researchers generated cDNA in eight separate reactions per sample. The template-switching step introduced UMIs that carried a 6-nucleotide sample barcode. Using the 5' RACE reads, TCRdb records one entry per CDR3 protein without DNA. The specimen's table records around 200,000 distinct CDR3 sequences. General study results and limits: IBD patients displayed reduced TCRbeta diversity (inverse Simpson) when set against healthy co-twins. Twins classed as concordant or discordant showed no difference in repertoire similarity, possibly from limited power.

The CDR3 loop spans 19 amino acids. The germline V gene encodes CDR1 MNHEY and CDR2 SVGAGI. For this clonotype: As yet, its antigen is unknown.

Sequencing was done on a sample of blood. The clonotype comes from a human donor with ulcerative colitis or Crohn's disease, or a healthy co-twin of an affected twin (not recorded which). V is TRBV6-5 and J is TRBJ2-5; the D gene TCRdb calls, TRBD2, cannot be checked with no DNA. CDR3 sequence reads: CASSYYPRANPSVQETQYF.